This TCR beta chain was identified during a study of metastatic and nonmetastatic thyroid tumors. Germline loops: CDR1 SGHTA, CDR2 FQGNSA. This CDR3 has 15 amino acids. Trimming stripped 5 bases from V and 6 bases from J, with 16 bases between. TCRdb reprocessed the PCR reads using MiXCR. The data contain 89,000 or so clones, around 7.8% of them singletons. This clone has a count of ten or more. Thyroid surgery was performed in patients who had received no treatment beforehand. The rearrangement joins TRBV7-2 to TRBJ2-2; possibly TRBD1 or TRBD2 for D (7 bases each). Material: blood. The sequence was obtained from a female donor with papillary thyroid cancer or a benign thyroid nodule (not recorded which). Some clones in this sample may be carry-over from other donors' samples. CDR3 sequence (DNA): TGTGCCAGCAGCCAGGGGGGCGGGGGCGCCGGGGAGCTGTTTTTT. Protein product: CASSQGGGGAGELFF.